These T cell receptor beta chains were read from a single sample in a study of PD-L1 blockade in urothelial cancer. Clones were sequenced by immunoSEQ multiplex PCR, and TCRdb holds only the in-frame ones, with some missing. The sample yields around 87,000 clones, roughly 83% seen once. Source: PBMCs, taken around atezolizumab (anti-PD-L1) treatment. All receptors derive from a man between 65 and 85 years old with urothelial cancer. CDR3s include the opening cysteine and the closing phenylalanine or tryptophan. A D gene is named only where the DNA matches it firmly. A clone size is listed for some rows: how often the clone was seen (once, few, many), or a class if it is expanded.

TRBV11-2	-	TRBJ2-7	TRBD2	TGTGCCAGCAGCCCCGTTAATCGCGGGGGGACCTACGAGCAGTACTTC	CASSPVNRGGTYEQYF
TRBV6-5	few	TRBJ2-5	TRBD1	TGTGCCAGCTCCATCGACAGGGGGGAGGAAGAGACCCAGTACTTC	CASSIDRGEEETQYF
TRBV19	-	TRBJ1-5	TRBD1	TGTGCCAGTAGTATAGAGAAGGGACAGTACACCGCCAATCAGCCCCAGCATTTT	CASSIEKGQYTANQPQHF
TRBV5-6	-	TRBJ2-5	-	TGTGCCAGCAGCTTGGGAGGGTTTGAGACCCAGTACTTC	CASSLGGFETQYF
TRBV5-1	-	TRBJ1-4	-	TGCGCCAGCAGCGACGTTTCGGGTGAAAAACTGTTTTTT	CASSDVSGEKLFF
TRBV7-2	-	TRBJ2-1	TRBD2	TGTGCCAGCAGACCTAGGGGGGCTAGCGGGAGTAGTGAGCAGTTCTTC	CASRPRGASGSSEQFF
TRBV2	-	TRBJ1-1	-	TGTGCCACCCTGGGGAGCGAAAAAGCTTTCTTT	CATLGSEKAFF
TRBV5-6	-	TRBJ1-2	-	TGTGCCAGCAGCTCGACAACTAACTATGGCTACACCTTC	CASSSTTNYGYTF
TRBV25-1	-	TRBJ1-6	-	TGTGCCAGCAGTTCAGGGTTGACCCTCCACTTT	CASSSGLTLHF
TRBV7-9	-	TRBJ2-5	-	TGTGCCAGCAGGAGGGACATACAAGAGACCCAGTACTTC	CASRRDIQETQYF
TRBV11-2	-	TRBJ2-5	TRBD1	TGTGCCAGCAGCTGGGACAGAGCATTCCAAGAGACCCAGTACTTC	CASSWDRAFQETQYF
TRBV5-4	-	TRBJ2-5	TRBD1	TGTGCCAGCAGCTCCTACAGGGGGCGAGAGACCCAGTACTTC	CASSSYRGRETQYF
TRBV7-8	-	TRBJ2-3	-	TGTGCCAGCAGACTTCGGACAGGGAGGGTCCGTGGTGCCTCCACAGATACGCAGTATTTT	CASRLRTGRVRGASTDTQYF
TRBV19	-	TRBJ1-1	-	TGTGCCAGTAGTATACTTGGGCTGAACACTGAAGCTTTCTTT	CASSILGLNTEAFF
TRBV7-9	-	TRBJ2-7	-	TGTGCCAGCAGTCCGCCGACTAGTGGGACCTACGAGCAGTACTTC	CASSPPTSGTYEQYF
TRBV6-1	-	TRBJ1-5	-	TGTGCCAGCAGGAAAGGTAGTCAGGGCAATCAGCCCCAGCATTTT	CASRKGSQGNQPQHF
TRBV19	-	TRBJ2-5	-	TGTGCCAGTAGTCCCTTAGGGGCAGGGGTAGAGACCCAGTACTTC	CASSPLGAGVETQYF
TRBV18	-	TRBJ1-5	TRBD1	TGTGCCAGCTCACAAGACAGGGTGAGCAATCAGCCCCAGCATTTT	CASSQDRVSNQPQHF
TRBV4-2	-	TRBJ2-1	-	TGTGCCAGCAGCCAGGCTACAGGGCGGAGCTCCTACAATGAGCAGTTCTTC	CASSQATGRSSYNEQFF
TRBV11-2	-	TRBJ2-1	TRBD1	TGTGCCAGCACCCGACGCCCGGGACAGGGAGGCCATGAGCAGTTCTTC	CASTRRPGQGGHEQFF
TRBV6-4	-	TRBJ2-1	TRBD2	TGTGCCAGCAGTGAAACTAGCGGGTACTCCTACAATGAGCAGTTCTTC	CASSETSGYSYNEQFF
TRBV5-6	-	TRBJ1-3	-	TGTGCCAGCAGCGAGACACCCGGAAACACCATATATTTT	CASSETPGNTIYF
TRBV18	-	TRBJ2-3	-	TGTGCCAGCTCACCGGGGAGATTCACAGATACGCAGTATTTT	CASSPGRFTDTQYF
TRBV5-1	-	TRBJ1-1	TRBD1	TGCGCCAGCAGCCCCATGACAGGGGGCTTGGGGACTGAAGCTTTCTTT	CASSPMTGGLGTEAFF
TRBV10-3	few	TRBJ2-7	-	TGTGCCATCAGTGGATGGCCCAGGCAGCCCGAGCAGTACTTC	CAISGWPRQPEQYF
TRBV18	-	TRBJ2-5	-	TGTGCCAGCTCACCAGACACTCCTAAGACCCAGTACTTC	CASSPDTPKTQYF
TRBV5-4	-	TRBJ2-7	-	TGTGCCAGCAGCAAAAGGCCGGGGGAAGCGACCTTCGAGCAGTACTTC	CASSKRPGEATFEQYF
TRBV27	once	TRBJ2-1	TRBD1	TGTGCCAGCAGTTTATCAGGGGGCTTGGAGTTCTTC	CASSLSGGLEFF
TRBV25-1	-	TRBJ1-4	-	TGTGCCAGCAGGAACCAGGGAAATGAAAAACTGTTTTTT	CASRNQGNEKLFF
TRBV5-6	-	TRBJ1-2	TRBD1	TGTGCCAGCAGCGACCCCCCGGACAGGGTCACCTATGGCTACACCTTC	CASSDPPDRVTYGYTF
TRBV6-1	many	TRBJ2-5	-	TGTGCCAGCAGTGAATTGGCAGGAGGGCCCCAAGAGACCCAGTACTTC	CASSELAGGPQETQYF
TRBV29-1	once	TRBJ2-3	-	TGCAGCGTCCGGGGGCGTTCTAGCGGACTAAGCACAGATACGCAGTATTTT	CSVRGRSSGLSTDTQYF
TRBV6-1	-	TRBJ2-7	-	TGTGCCAGCAGGCGGCAGCAGTACGAGCAGTACTTC	CASRRQQYEQYF
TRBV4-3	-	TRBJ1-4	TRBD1	TGCGCCAGCAGCCAAAAAGTCGCCGGGACAGGGGAAGAAAAACTGTTTTTT	CASSQKVAGTGEEKLFF
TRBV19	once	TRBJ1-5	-	TGTGCCAGTACTCCTGGGGCGGGGGGATATCAGCCCCAGCATTTT	CASTPGAGGYQPQHF
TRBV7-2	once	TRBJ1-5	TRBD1	TGTGCCAGCAGCTTAGGGACAGGGGACAATCAGCCCCAGCATTTT	CASSLGTGDNQPQHF
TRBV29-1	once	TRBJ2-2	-	TGCAGCGTTGAAGGACAGGTGAACACCGGGGAGCTGTTTTTT	CSVEGQVNTGELFF
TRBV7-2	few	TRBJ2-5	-	TGTGCCAGCAGCTTAGTACAGGCCCAAGAGACCCAGTACTTC	CASSLVQAQETQYF
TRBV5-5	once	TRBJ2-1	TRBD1	TGTGCCAGCAGCTACCGGGACAGCTCCTACAATGAGCAGTTCTTC	CASSYRDSSYNEQFF
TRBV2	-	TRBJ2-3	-	TGTGCCAGCAGTGGCGGGGTACCTGAAGTGGATACGCAGTATTTT	CASSGGVPEVDTQYF
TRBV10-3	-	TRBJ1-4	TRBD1	TGTGCCATCAGTGCGGGGACAGCCGCAACTAATGAAAAACTGTTTTTT	CAISAGTAATNEKLFF
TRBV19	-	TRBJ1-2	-	TGTGCCAGTAGTACTCAGACTAACTATGGCTACACCTTC	CASSTQTNYGYTF
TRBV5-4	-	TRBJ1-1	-	TGTGCCAGCAGCTTGGGGGGGCGTAGAACTGAAGCTTTCTTT	CASSLGGRRTEAFF
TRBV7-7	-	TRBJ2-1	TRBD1	TGTGCCAGCAGCACCGGGACAGGGGTGGGAAATGAGCAGTTCTTC	CASSTGTGVGNEQFF
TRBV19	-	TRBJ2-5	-	TGTGCCAGTAGTATACCCCTGGCAGGGGCGGGAGCGGAGACCCAGTACTTC	CASSIPLAGAGAETQYF
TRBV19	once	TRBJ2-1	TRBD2	TGTGCCAGTAGTACTCGGCGAGCGGGGGGAATGAATGAGCAGTTCTTC	CASSTRRAGGMNEQFF
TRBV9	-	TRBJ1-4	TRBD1	TGTGCCAGCAGCGGGGGACAGGGGACTGAAAAACTGTTTTTT	CASSGGQGTEKLFF
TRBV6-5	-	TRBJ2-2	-	TGTGCCACCTACCAGGGGGGCAGGACCGGGGAGCTGTTTTTT	CATYQGGRTGELFF
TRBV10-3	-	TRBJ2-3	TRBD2	TGTGCCATCGGCGGGACTAGCGGGGCTAGCACAGATACGCAGTATTTT	CAIGGTSGASTDTQYF
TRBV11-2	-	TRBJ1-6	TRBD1	TGTGCCAGCAGCCCTCGCCGGGACAGGGGAAATTCACCCCTCCACTTT	CASSPRRDRGNSPLHF
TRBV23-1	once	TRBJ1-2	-	TGCGCCAGCAGTCTCAGGGCAAATTGCTATGGCTACACCTTC	CASSLRANCYGYTF
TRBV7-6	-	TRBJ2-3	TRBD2	TGTGCCAGCAGCTTAGCCCCAGCGGGATCAAGCACAGATACGCAGTATTTT	CASSLAPAGSSTDTQYF
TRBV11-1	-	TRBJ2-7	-	TGTGCCAGCAGCTTACACAGGCGGGGACCCTACGAGCAGTACTTC	CASSLHRRGPYEQYF
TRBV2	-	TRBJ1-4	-	TGTGCCAGCATCTCAGGGCCAACTAATGAAAAACTGTTTTTT	CASISGPTNEKLFF
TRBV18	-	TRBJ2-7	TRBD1	TGTGCCAGCTCACCACCGGGACAGGCCTACTACGAGCAGTACTTC	CASSPPGQAYYEQYF
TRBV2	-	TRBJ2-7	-	TGTGCCAGCAGTGGTCTCCCGGAGTCCGAGCAGTACTTC	CASSGLPESEQYF
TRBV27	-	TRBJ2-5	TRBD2	TGTGCCAGCAGTTTATCCCTGAGGCTAGCGGGACCTCAAGAGACCCAGTACTTC	CASSLSLRLAGPQETQYF
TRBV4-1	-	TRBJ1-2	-	TGCGCCAGCAGCCAAGATCTGGGGGGGGAGGCATATGGCTACACCTTC	CASSQDLGGEAYGYTF
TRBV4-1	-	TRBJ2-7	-	TGCGCCAGCAGCCATGTCCAATCGGCGGCGGCCTTTTTCAACGAGCAGTACTTC	CASSHVQSAAAFFNEQYF